This T cell receptor beta chain was observed in a study of Graves' ophthalmopathy and Graves' hyperthyroidism. Regarding the study as a whole: The 13-signature model separated ophthalmopathy from stable hyperthyroidism at 85% to 90% sensitivity and about 80% specificity. Blood shared most expanded thyroid clonotypes above 0.001 frequency.

Germline CDR1 LNHDA, CDR2 SQIVND (reference sequence). CDR3 size: 13 residues. V lost 3 bases to trimming and J lost 3 bases, with 8 bases between them. The hyperthyroidism patients, aged 18 to 65, had been newly diagnosed, with under 2 months' duration. Amplifying from RNA transcripts, the study obtained TCR beta CDR3 regions. RT-PCR with HTBI primers came first, then second-round multiplex PCR. One entry per CDR3 protein results from TCRdb running MiXCR on the multiplex PCR reads. The table includes hundreds of thousands of distinct CDR3 sequences, around 21% detected once. The table lists this clonotype with many counts. Its specificity is not known.

This clonotype was sampled from a woman between 18 and 29 years old with stable Graves' hyperthyroidism. The chain is built from TRBV19 and TRBJ1-1; D is ambiguous. Specimen: peripheral blood. CDR3 sequence: CASSMGSYTEAFF. Here the CDR3 DNA reads TGTGCCAGTAGTATGGGGTCTTACACTGAAGCTTTCTTT.